Shown below are 28 T cell receptor beta chains from a single sample sequenced in a study of ipilimumab plus nivolumab after autologous stem cell transplantation. Assay used: immunoSEQ multiplex PCR; TCRdb lists only in-frame clones, some missing. The table has about 40,000 clones, about 92% seen once. The sample in question was PBMCs, obtained in a trial of ipilimumab plus nivolumab as post-transplant consolidation. The receptors were gathered from a male donor with multiple myeloma.

The sample holds one count of this clone. The chain employs TRBV18 and TRBJ1-1; tentatively, D is TRBD1 (6 bases). The germline V and J ends were trimmed by 0 bases and 1 base, with 6 bases remaining between them. Germline values: CDR1 KGHSH, CDR2 LQKENI. CDR3 size: 14 residues. CDR3 sequence (DNA): TGTGCCAGCTCACCACCGGGACAGAACACTGAAGCTTTCTTT. It yields the protein CASSPPGQNTEAFF.

The chain joins TRBV20-1 to TRBJ2-7; D ambiguous. Germline V CDR1 and CDR2: DFQATT, SNEGSKA (reference sequence). With 6 bases removed from V and 4 bases from J, the gap between germline ends came to 10 bases. CDR3 length equals 11 residues. The CDR3 nucleotides read TGCAGTGCCCCAAAGGGATACGAGCAGTACTTC. As protein: CSAPKGYEQYF.

The chain joins TRBV27 to TRBJ2-1, with D maybe TRBD1 (6 bases). Per the germline V gene, CDR1 is MNHEY and CDR2 is SMNVEV (reference sequence). The V end was cut by 3 bases, the J end by 7 bases, with 16 bases between. The CDR3 length is 15 residues. The CDR3 sequence is CASSLQGPGANEQFF. CDR3 nucleotides: TGTGCCAGCAGTTTGCAGGGGCCAGGGGCGAATGAGCAGTTCTTC.

The chain uses TRBV7-3 and TRBJ1-1; D possibly corresponds to TRBD1 (5 bases). The CDR3 contains 15 residues. The V end lost 5 bases, the J end lost 6 bases, and 19 bases lay between the germline ends. The germline gives CDR1 SGHTA, CDR2 FQGTGA. CDR3 nucleotide sequence: TGTGCCAGCAGCCCCGGGACCGGGCCGGGCGCTGAAGCTTTCTTT. Translating gives CASSPGTGPGAEAFF. Filled out from reference TRBV7-3 and TRBJ1-1, the complete variable domain reads GAGVSQTPSNKVTEKGKYVELRCDPISGHTALYWYRQSLGQGPEFLIYFQGTGAADDSGLPNDRFFAVRPEGSVSTLKIQRTERGDSAVYLCASSPGTGPGAEAFFGQGTRLTVV.

This chain links TRBV10-3 with TRBJ2-3, with TRBD2 as a possible D gene (6 bases). The CDR3 has 14 amino acids. With 5 bases removed from V and 0 bases from J, the gap between germline ends came to 9 bases. Germline loops: CDR1 ENHRY, CDR2 SYGVKD. The CDR3: CAISFSGSTDTQYF. The CDR3 DNA is TGTGCCATCAGTTTCAGCGGGAGCACAGATACGCAGTATTTT.

V and J are TRBV2 and TRBJ2-1; 7 positions agree with TRBD2. The length of the CDR3 is 15 residues. Germline-derived CDR1 and CDR2 are SNHLY and FYNNEI. The ends lost 4 bases at V and 3 bases at J; junction bases unmatched: 6. CDR3 loop: CASSVGRTNYNEQFF. The CDR3, as DNA: TGTGCCAGCAGTGTCGGGAGGACAAACTACAATGAGCAGTTCTTC.

The CDR3 here is CASKPGAGNTIYF. In DNA, the CDR3 is TGTGCCAGTAAGCCCGGGGCTGGAAACACCATATATTTT. This chain connects TRBV19 to TRBJ1-3, with unresolved D. Germline-derived CDR1 and CDR2 are LNHDA and SQIVND (reference sequence). Trimming pared 7 bases from V and 2 bases from J, leaving 9 bases between. There are 13 residues in the CDR3.

This sequence joins TRBV5-1 and TRBJ2-1; D possibly corresponds to TRBD1 (6 bases). Germline lookup yields CDR1 SGHRS and CDR2 YFSETQ. This CDR3 spans 13 amino acids. Trimming pared 8 bases from V and 5 bases from J, leaving 14 bases between. Here the CDR3 DNA reads TGCGCCAGAAAAGTAAACAGGGACAATGAGCAGTTCTTC. It translates to CARKVNRDNEQFF.

This chain links TRBV7-2 with TRBJ2-3, with D possibly TRBD2 on 5 matching bases. CDR3 length equals 13 residues. V was cut by 5 bases and J by 4 bases, with 10 bases left in between. Germline CDR1 is SGHTA and CDR2 is FQGNSA. The CDR3: CASSRGFPDTQYF. CDR3 DNA: TGTGCCAGCAGCCGGGGTTTCCCAGATACGCAGTATTTT.

The J gene is TRBJ2-3, the V gene TRBV7-2, with D possibly being TRBD2 (6 bases). The germline V gene encodes CDR1 SGHTA and CDR2 FQGNSA. There are 15 residues in the CDR3. V lost 4 bases and J lost 1, with 12 bases in between. The CDR3 sequence: CASSSGLTGTDTQYF. In DNA form, the CDR3 reads TGTGCCAGCAGCTCAGGACTAACTGGCACAGATACGCAGTATTTT.

The V call is TRBV6-5, the J call TRBJ2-3; D may be TRBD2 (6 bases). Looked up from germline, CDR1 is MNHEY and CDR2 is SVGAGI. This CDR3 is 16 amino acids long. Trimming shortened V by 2 bases and J by 3 bases, and 15 bases separated the two germline ends. For the CDR3, the DNA is TGTGCCAGCAGTTACCGACGGGACTCCCCGACAGATACGCAGTATTTT. It is translated as CASSYRRDSPTDTQYF.

This chain links TRBV9 with TRBJ2-3; 14 nucleotides align to TRBD2. This CDR3 is built from 18 residues. V lost 0 bases and J lost 2; bases outside the gene matches: 5. The V gene's germline CDR1 is SGDLS and CDR2 YYNGEE. In DNA, the CDR3 is TGTGCCAGCAGCGTAGAGGGACTAGCGGGAGTCCTCACAGATACGCAGTATTTT. Its translation is CASSVEGLAGVLTDTQYF.

The chain employs TRBV15 and TRBJ2-1, with 7 bases aligning to TRBD2. The CDR3 consists of 14 residues. Germline lookup yields CDR1 LNHNV and CDR2 YYDKDF (reference sequence). The junction had 3 bases not matched to a gene; V was cut back by 0 bases and J by 7 bases. The CDR3, as DNA: TGTGCCACCAGCAGAGAGAGCGGGGATAATGAGCAGTTCTTC. Its translation: CATSRESGDNEQFF.

The chain has TRBV28 and TRBJ2-1; no definite D call. In germline, CDR1 is MDHEN, CDR2 SYDVKM. The V and J ends lost 1 base and 2 bases respectively, with 6 bases between them. The CDR3 is 14 residues long. The CDR3 here is CASSLLGTYNEQFF. CDR3 nucleotides: TGTGCCAGCAGTTTATTGGGAACCTACAATGAGCAGTTCTTC.

The chain carries TRBV7-2 and TRBJ2-1, with 7 bases lining up with TRBD2. The CDR3 length is 15 residues. CDR1 is SGHTA, CDR2 FQGNSA, per germline. Trimming cost V 2 bases and J 4 bases; bases outside gene matches: 5. The CDR3 region is CASSLHGGDYNEQFF. DNA for the CDR3: TGTGCCAGCAGCTTACATGGGGGGGATTACAATGAGCAGTTCTTC.

V usage is TRBV6-5 and J usage is TRBJ2-7, with 8 bases fitting TRBD2. The trim removed 4 bases at V and 3 bases at J, leaving 5 bases unmatched. CDR1 is MNHEY, CDR2 SVGAGI, per germline. There are 14 residues in the CDR3. In DNA form, the CDR3 reads TGTGCCAGCAGTTCGAGCGGGGGCCTCTACGAGCAGTACTTC. Amino acids: CASSSSGGLYEQYF.

The chain uses TRBV7-9 and TRBJ2-7; 8 nucleotides line up with TRBD1. The CDR3 is 14 residues long. Germline CDR1 reads SEHNR; CDR2 reads FQNEAQ (reference sequence). The J segment lost 3 bases and the V segment lost 1 base, leaving 2 bases of the junction unmatched. CDR3 loop: CASSLVGTGYEQYF. The CDR3 nucleotides read TGTGCCAGCAGCTTAGTAGGGACAGGCTACGAGCAGTACTTC.

This chain links TRBV5-1 with TRBJ2-7, with D tentatively TRBD2 (6 bases). Between the trimmed V and J ends, which lost 4 bases and 0 bases, there was a span of 17 bases. Germline V gene data show CDR1 as SGHRS and CDR2 as YFSETQ. This CDR3 region has 16 residues. Here the CDR3 DNA reads TGCGCCAGCAGCGTAGCGCAGGGACTTATCTCCTACGAGCAGTACTTC. Its protein is CASSVAQGLISYEQYF.

Only a few counts were recorded for this clone. The chain joins TRBV18 to TRBJ1-1; D ambiguous. There are 15 residues in the CDR3. Germline CDR1 is KGHSH and CDR2 is LQKENI. The germline V and J ends were trimmed by 1 base and 1 base, with 10 bases remaining between them. CDR3 DNA: TGTGCCAGCTCACCACAGGGTAATAAGAACACTGAAGCTTTCTTT. This gives the protein CASSPQGNKNTEAFF.

This chain uses TRBV5-1 with TRBJ1-3; D is uncertain. Trimming cost V 1 base and J 0 bases, with 11 bases left between them. From germline, CDR1 is SGHRS and CDR2 YFSETQ. The CDR3 runs to 16 residues. CDR3 nucleotide sequence: TGCGCCAGCAGCTTGTCTGGGCCCCCCTCTGGAAACACCATATATTTT. Amino acid sequence: CASSLSGPPSGNTIYF.

In nucleotides, the CDR3 is TGTGCCAGCAGCTTAGAGGTGGCGGGGGGGACCCAAAACGAGCAGTTCTTC. It codes for CASSLEVAGGTQNEQFF. The gene calls are TRBV7-9 and TRBJ2-1; TRBD2 agrees at 9 bases. Germline V lookup: CDR1 SEHNR, CDR2 FQNEAQ (reference sequence). Losses at the gene ends were 1 base for V and 10 bases for J; bases not matched to a gene: 14. This CDR3 has 17 amino acids. Combining the CDR3 with reference TRBV7-9 and TRBJ2-1 gives the whole variable domain DTGVSQNPRHKITKRGQNVTFRCDPISEHNRLYWYRQTLGQGPEFLTYFQNEAQLEKSRLLSDRFSAERPKGSFSTLEIQRTEQGDSAMYLCASSLEVAGGTQNEQFFGPGTRLTVL.

The chain joins TRBV2 to TRBJ1-2, with D possibly matching TRBD1 (5 bases). Germline CDR1 reads SNHLY; CDR2 reads FYNNEI. CDR3 length: 13 residues. V lost 3 bases to trimming and J lost 7 bases, with 12 bases between them. The CDR3 DNA reads TGTGCCAGCAGTGAGGTGGGGGGTTTTGGCTACACCTTC. Protein sequence: CASSEVGGFGYTF.

This clone was seen only once. The rearrangement joins TRBV6-6 to TRBJ1-6; D gene uncertain. The CDR3 extends over 14 amino acids. CDR1 and CDR2 from the germline V gene are MNHNY and SVGAGI (reference sequence). Trimming shortened V by 5 bases and J by 7 bases, and 12 bases separated the two germline ends. CDR3 region: CASSPGQVNSPLHF. The CDR3 region has the DNA TGTGCCAGCAGTCCGGGCCAGGTCAATTCACCCCTCCACTTT.

This sequence joins TRBV27 and TRBJ2-3, with D hard to call. The CDR3 is 14 amino acids. CDR1 is MNHEY, CDR2 SMNVEV, per germline (reference sequence). V was trimmed by 5 bases and J by 0 bases, leaving 9 bases between them. CDR3 in DNA: TGTGCCAGCAGTACGTTATCTAGCACAGATACGCAGTATTTT. Translation: CASSTLSSTDTQYF.

This clone was seen only a few times. The J gene is TRBJ2-1, the V gene TRBV27; D gene uncertain. The CDR3 is 13 residues long. V shed 2 bases and J shed 8 bases, with 10 bases lying between them. Per the germline V gene, CDR1 is MNHEY and CDR2 is SMNVEV (reference sequence). The CDR3 is CASSLIPTHEQFF. The DNA of the CDR3 is TGTGCCAGCAGTTTAATCCCTACCCATGAGCAGTTCTTC.

CDR3 sequence: CASSQELLGSGNTIYF. The CDR3 bases are TGTGCCAGCAGCCAAGAGTTATTGGGGTCTGGAAACACCATATATTTT. The genes are TRBV4-2 and TRBJ1-3; D remains unclear. The CDR3 loop spans 16 amino acids. Between the trimmed V and J ends, which lost 0 bases and 1 base, there was a span of 10 bases. Germline lookup yields CDR1 LGHNA and CDR2 YNFKEQ.

The CDR3 loop reads CASSLGPRVLYNEQFF. In DNA form, the CDR3 reads TGTGCCAGCAGTTTAGGGCCCAGGGTGCTCTACAATGAGCAGTTCTTC. This chain links TRBV28 with TRBJ2-1; possibly TRBD1 for D (5 bases). From germline, CDR1 is MDHEN and CDR2 SYDVKM. This CDR3 is built from 16 residues. The V end was cut by 2 bases, the J end by 3 bases, with 14 bases between. The complete variable domain, with remaining parts taken from reference TRBV28 and TRBJ2-1, reads DVKVTQSSRYLVKRTGEKVFLECVQDMDHENMFWYRQDPGLGLRLIYFSYDVKMKEKGDIPEGYSVSREKKERFSLILESASTNQTSMYLCASSLGPRVLYNEQFFGPGTRLTVL.

The chain joins TRBV28 to TRBJ1-2, with 9 bases identical to TRBD1. Trimming removed 4 bases from V and 4 bases from J; junction bases left unmatched: 7. CDR3 length: 15 residues. Germline assignment: CDR1 MDHEN and CDR2 SYDVKM. CDR3 loop: CASSSGQGLVYGYTF. CDR3 nucleotide sequence: TGTGCCAGCAGTTCCGGACAGGGGCTCGTCTATGGCTACACCTTC.